Listed here are 20 T cell receptor beta chains from one sample, sequenced in a study of response to subunit inactivated influenza vaccine. One entry per CDR3 protein results from TCRdb running MiXCR on the RT-PCR reads. The sample yields roughly 760,000 distinct CDR3 sequences, 21% seen once. The sequencing used PBMCs from blood, collected approximately 5 days after vaccination. These receptors were collected from a man over 45 who received an inactivated influenza vaccine.

Only a few counts were recorded for this clonotype. The chain recombines TRBV14 with TRBJ2-1; tentatively, D is TRBD1 (6 bases). CDR3 length equals 15 residues. Trimming stripped 0 bases from V and 2 bases from J, with 8 bases between. Germline V gene sequence: CDR1 SGHDN, CDR2 FVKESK. The CDR3 sequence: CASSQDRGPYNEQFF. In nucleotides, the CDR3 is TGTGCCAGCAGCCAAGACAGGGGACCCTACAATGAGCAGTTCTTC.

J is TRBJ2-7 and V is TRBV2; the D is unclear. Germline assignment: CDR1 SNHLY and CDR2 FYNNEI. Trimming pared 3 bases from V and 4 bases from J, leaving 16 bases between. The CDR3 is made up of 15 amino acids. The CDR3 loop is CASSDGMAANYEQYF. In DNA, the CDR3 is TGTGCCAGCAGTGATGGAATGGCTGCGAATTACGAGCAGTACTTC.

The chain is built from TRBV30 and TRBJ1-2; D remains unclear. The CDR3 spans 13 residues. V lost 0 bases to trimming and J lost 2 bases, with 7 bases between them. CDR1 is GTSNPN and CDR2 is SVGIG in the germline V gene (reference sequence). The CDR3 DNA sequence: TGTGCCTGGAGTGTGGGTCGGAACTATGGCTACACCTTC. Translated: CAWSVGRNYGYTF.

This clonotype turned up a few times. The genes are TRBV14 and TRBJ2-7; D remains ambiguous. The germline V and J ends were trimmed by 1 base and 0 bases, with 7 bases remaining between them. CDR1 and CDR2 from the germline V gene are SGHDN and FVKESK. This CDR3 region has 14 residues. This chain's CDR3 is CASSQGVVSYEQYF. CDR3 in DNA: TGTGCCAGCAGCCAAGGGGTGGTCTCCTACGAGCAGTACTTC.

The V call is TRBV20-1, the J call TRBJ1-2; TRBD1 matches at 7 bases. Germline values: CDR1 DFQATT, CDR2 SNEGSKA (reference sequence). The CDR3 runs 12 residues. Germline trimming cut 5 bases from V and 8 bases from J; bases unmatched to any gene: 8. CDR3 loop: CSAGIRGGGYTF. CDR3 bases: TGCAGTGCTGGAATCAGGGGGGGGGGCTACACCTTC.

This clonotype was observed a handful of times. The chain couples TRBV14 to TRBJ2-7; TRBD2 is a possible D gene (6 bases). The CDR3 totals 12 residues. V lost 3 bases and J lost 3, with 6 bases in between. Germline lookup yields CDR1 SGHDN and CDR2 FVKESK. In DNA form, the CDR3 reads TGTGCCAGCAGCCAGGACTACTACGAGCAGTACTTC. Residues: CASSQDYYEQYF.

The V gene is TRBV6-2 or TRBV6-3, the J gene TRBJ2-6, with 8 bases matching TRBD1. Germline V gives CDR1 MNHEY, CDR2 SVGEGT. The CDR3 loop spans 17 amino acids. Germline trimming cut 5 bases from V and 2 bases from J; bases unmatched to any gene: 8. For the CDR3, the DNA is TGTGCCAGCAGTAGGGTCCAGGGGGCCACTGGGGCCAACGTCCTGACTTTC. Protein: CASSRVQGATGANVLTF.

V usage is TRBV20-1 and J usage is TRBJ2-7; D may be TRBD2 (6 bases). Trimming pared 6 bases from V and 3 bases from J, leaving 15 bases between. The CDR3 runs to 13 residues. Germline V lookup: CDR1 DFQATT, CDR2 SNEGSKA (reference sequence). CDR3 sequence (DNA): TGCAGTGCGGCGACACGGGGAGGCTACGAGCAGTACTTC. Its translation is CSAATRGGYEQYF.

This clonotype was observed at least ten times. V and J are TRBV12-3 or TRBV12-4 and TRBJ2-2; 8 bases are shared with TRBD2. CDR3 length: 15 residues. Trimming at V came to 5 bases and at J to 0 bases, leaving 2 bases not matched to a gene. This chain's CDR3 is CASSRGGSNTGELFF. CDR3 DNA: TGTGCCAGCAGTCGCGGGGGGTCGAACACCGGGGAGCTGTTTTTT.

The CDR3 DNA reads as TGTGCCAGCAGTTCGACTACTGCCCGCCGTCCCGAACGAAACACTGAAGCTTTCTTT. It codes for CASSSTTARRPERNTEAFF. This chain links TRBV3-1 with TRBJ1-1; no clear D gene. The germline V and J ends were trimmed by 6 bases and 2 bases, with 28 bases remaining between them. The length of the CDR3 is 19 residues. Germline CDR1 reads LGHDT; CDR2 reads YNNKEL (reference sequence).

In its sample, this clonotype was seen many times. The chain couples TRBV9 to TRBJ2-3; D perhaps matches TRBD2 (5 bases). Trimming shortened V by 5 bases and J by 6 bases, and 25 bases separated the two germline ends. CDR3 length equals 17 residues. Germline assignment: CDR1 SGDLS and CDR2 YYNGEE. CDR3 DNA: TGTGCCAGCAGTGTCGTTGGACGGACTCGCGAAATGGATACGCAGTATTTT. Translated, it gives CASSVVGRTREMDTQYF.

At least ten counts were recorded for this clonotype. This chain links TRBV11-2 with TRBJ2-7; the D gene is possibly TRBD2 (6 bases). The CDR3 has 18 amino acids. The V end lost 6 bases, the J end lost 4 bases, and 28 bases lay between the germline ends. Germline CDR1 is SGHAT and CDR2 is FQNNGV. The CDR3: CASRVHPSAGRRFYEQYF. The DNA of the CDR3 is TGTGCCAGCAGAGTTCATCCGTCGGCGGGGAGGCGATTTTACGAGCAGTACTTC.

This clonotype was picked up many times. The rearrangement links TRBV29-1 to TRBJ2-5; D remains ambiguous. This CDR3 region has 11 residues. The ends were cut back, 4 bases at V and 7 bases at J, with 10 bases in the middle. Germline loops: CDR1 SQVTM, CDR2 ANQGSEA. CDR3 nucleotides: TGCAGCGTTGGGACCGCTTTGACCCAGTACTTC. Its translation is CSVGTALTQYF.

V and J are TRBV10-3 and TRBJ2-7, with D uncertain. This CDR3 is 14 amino acids long. The V gene's germline CDR1 is ENHRY and CDR2 SYGVKD. Between the trimmed V and J ends, which lost 0 bases and 4 bases, there was a span of 10 bases. The CDR3 spells CAISESILGYEQYF. CDR3 nucleotide sequence: TGTGCCATCAGTGAGTCGATCTTAGGGTACGAGCAGTACTTC.

This clonotype was seen a handful of times. V usage is TRBV15 and J usage is TRBJ2-3; 9 nucleotides line up with TRBD2. The CDR3 is made up of 16 amino acids. The trim removed 1 base at V and 4 bases at J, leaving 6 bases unmatched. Germline CDR1 and CDR2: LNHNV and YYDKDF (reference sequence). CDR3 sequence reads: CATSRGGAGGPDTQYF. CDR3 coding DNA: TGTGCCACCAGCAGAGGGGGTGCGGGGGGGCCAGATACGCAGTATTTT.

The gene calls are TRBV5-1 and TRBJ2-2, with unresolved D. This CDR3 spans 15 amino acids. CDR1 is SGHRS, CDR2 YFSETQ, per germline. V was trimmed by 5 bases and J by 2 bases, leaving 13 bases between them. CDR3 bases: TGCGCCAGCAGGCCCTTGGGCGTCAACACCGGGGAGCTGTTTTTT. It yields the protein CASRPLGVNTGELFF.

The chain uses TRBV3-1 and TRBJ2-7; 10 nucleotides match TRBD2. Germline V gene lookup returns CDR1 LGHDT and CDR2 YNNKEL (reference sequence). Trimming removed 4 bases from V and 0 bases from J; junction bases left unmatched: 6. The CDR3 is 16 amino acids. The CDR3 loop is CASSPGTSGTSYEQYF. CDR3 coding DNA: TGTGCCAGCAGCCCTGGAACTAGCGGGACCTCCTACGAGCAGTACTTC.

Here the CDR3 reads CASSALGDEQFF. CDR3 coding DNA: TGTGCCAGCAGTGCACTGGGTGATGAGCAGTTCTTC. The chain couples TRBV6-6 to TRBJ2-1; unclear D gene. The V gene's germline CDR1 is MNHNY and CDR2 SVGAGI (reference sequence). V lost 5 bases, J lost 8 bases, and 10 bases lay in between. The CDR3 consists of 12 residues.

The chain carries TRBV10-1 and TRBJ2-7; D not certain. Deletions cut 8 bases from V and 2 bases from J, with 7 bases between. Germline values: CDR1 WNHNN, CDR2 SYGVQD (reference sequence). The CDR3 is 11 residues long. In DNA form, the CDR3 reads TGCGCCAGCGGGAAAACCTACGAGCAGTACTTC. Translation: CASGKTYEQYF.

The chain carries TRBV4-3 and TRBJ2-4, with 8 positions matching TRBD1. The germline CDR1 and CDR2 sequences are LGHNA and YSLEER. With 0 bases clipped from V and 0 bases from J, the junction kept 10 bases outside the gene matches. The CDR3 sequence is 19 residues long. The CDR3 sequence is CASSQEPQGGSLAKNIQYF. The CDR3 coding sequence is TGCGCCAGCAGCCAAGAACCACAGGGGGGATCCCTAGCCAAAAACATTCAGTACTTC.